The rows below give T cell receptor beta chains drawn from one sample of a study of blood T cells in healthy people across ages. TCRdb itself ran the 5' RACE reads through MiXCR, one entry per CDR3 protein. The data contain some 790,000 distinct CDR3 sequences, 25% to 35% of them singletons. Source material: blood. These receptors all come from a woman of 80 years or more in good health. CDR3s include the opening cysteine and the closing phenylalanine or tryptophan. A D gene is named only where the DNA matches it firmly. Size is stated for part of the rows, as once, few or many counts, or as a class when the clone is expanded.

>TRBJ2-7|TRBV6-1|few|-
CASMEQASTHEQYF
TGTGCCAGCATGGAGCAGGCCAGTACCCACGAGCAGTACTTC
>TRBJ2-3|TRBV20-1|many|-
CSASWAGTDTQYF
TGCAGTGCTAGTTGGGCAGGCACAGATACGCAGTATTTT
>TRBJ2-1|TRBV2|-|-
CASSDRPAYNEQFF
TGTGCCAGCAGTGATAGACCCGCCTACAATGAGCAGTTCTTC
>TRBJ2-5|TRBV5-1|-|TRBD1
CASSRDRSRETQYF
TGCGCCAGCAGCCGGGACAGGTCGCGGGAGACCCAGTACTTC
>TRBJ1-3|TRBV7-2|few|TRBD1
CASSWTGLGNTIYF
TGTGCCAGCAGCTGGACAGGTCTCGGGAACACCATATATTTT
>TRBJ1-5|TRBV6-2/TRBV6-3|few|-
CASSYSGGSQPQHF
TGTGCCAGCAGTTACAGTGGGGGGTCTCAGCCCCAGCATTTT
>TRBJ2-1|TRBV20-1|many|-
CSARDRGVSFYEQFF
TGCAGTGCTAGAGATCGAGGTGTGAGTTTCTATGAGCAGTTCTTC
>TRBJ2-7|TRBV7-2|few|-
CASSLTQNYEQYF
TGTGCCAGCAGCTTAACACAGAACTACGAGCAGTACTTC
>TRBJ2-3|TRBV18|few|-
CASRVTDTQYF
TGTGCCAGCCGGGTCACAGATACGCAGTATTTT
>TRBJ2-5|TRBV7-2|many|-
CASSPGLLGKTQYF
TGTGCCAGCAGCCCAGGCCTCCTCGGGAAGACCCAGTACTTC
>TRBJ1-6|TRBV11-2|-|-
CASRGAGASPLHF
TGTGCCAGCAGAGGGGCGGGGGCGTCACCCCTCCACTTT
>TRBJ2-2|TRBV12-3/TRBV12-4|once|-
CASTPGATNTGELFF
TGTGCCAGCACCCCCGGCGCTACGAACACCGGGGAGCTGTTTTTT
>TRBJ1-2|TRBV5-5|-|-
CASSFVDEGSYGYTF
TGTGCCAGCAGCTTTGTTGACGAGGGGAGCTATGGCTACACCTTC
>TRBJ1-4|TRBV5-5|few|-
CASSTDSPGKLFF
TGTGCCAGCAGCACCGACAGCCCTGGAAAACTGTTTTTT
>TRBJ1-2|TRBV3-1|many|-
CASSQQGTYGYTF
TGTGCCAGCAGTCAACAGGGAACCTATGGCTACACCTTC